These T cell receptor beta chains were read from a single sample in a study of early T cells in non-severe SARS-CoV-2 infection. TCRdb re-analysed the 5' RACE reads in MiXCR, keeping a single row per CDR3 protein. The sample records about 68,000 distinct CDR3 sequences, 9% to 15% being singletons. Specimen: whole blood. The receptors were sampled from an adult who was a healthcare worker with PCR-confirmed SARS-CoV-2 infection or an uninfected control (not recorded which). The CDR3 runs from the conserved cysteine through the conserved F or W. A D gene is named only where the DNA matches it firmly. Clone size is stated in some rows and not others, as once, few, many or a class when expanded.

D,size,J,V,DNA,CDR3
.,few,TRBJ2-1,TRBV14,TGTGCCAGCAGCCAAGGGGGGTACTACAATGAGCAGTTCTTC,CASSQGGYYNEQFF
.,few,TRBJ2-3,TRBV3-1,TGTGCCAGCAGCCAACAGGGAACAGATACGCAGTATTTT,CASSQQGTDTQYF
TRBD2,few,TRBJ2-1,TRBV24-1,TGTGCCACCAGTGATCGAGAAGGGACTAGCGGGGGGTACAATGAGCAGTTCTTC,CATSDREGTSGGYNEQFF
.,.,TRBJ1-2,TRBV28,TGTGCCAGCCGTTCCGGGACGAGAAACTATGGCTACACCTTC,CASRSGTRNYGYTF
.,many,TRBJ1-6,TRBV5-1,TGCGCCAGCAGCTTGGAAGGGGTTTCACCCCTCCACTTT,CASSLEGVSPLHF
.,.,TRBJ2-1,TRBV18,TGTGCCAGCACACCGGGTAATAGCCGGTGGAATGAGCAGTTCTTC,CASTPGNSRWNEQFF
TRBD2,many,TRBJ2-1,TRBV10-1,TGCGCCAGCAGTGAAGTGGGCGGGGGGGCCCTGCGGAATGAGCAGTTCTTC,CASSEVGGGALRNEQFF
.,.,TRBJ2-7,TRBV30,TGTGCCTGGAGTGTACAGGAATCCTACGAGCAGTACTTC,CAWSVQESYEQYF
TRBD1,many,TRBJ2-1,TRBV11-2,TGTGCCAGCAGCAAACCCCAGGGGGCCCATTACAATGAGCAGTTCTTC,CASSKPQGAHYNEQFF
.,few,TRBJ2-7,TRBV6-2/TRBV6-3,TGTGCCAGCGGCGCTGCATACCAAACCTACGAGCAGTACTTC,CASGAAYQTYEQYF
.,many,TRBJ2-2,TRBV6-1,TGTGCCAGCAGTTCCCTGGCGGACGGGGAGCTGTTTTTT,CASSSLADGELFF
TRBD1,many,TRBJ2-3,TRBV12-5,TGTGCTAGTGGTTTTGGGACAGGGGATTTAGATACGCAGTATTTT,CASGFGTGDLDTQYF
.,few,TRBJ2-1,TRBV27,TGTGCCAGCAGCTCCTTAGGAAACTCCTACAATGAGCAGTTCTTC,CASSSLGNSYNEQFF
.,many,TRBJ1-1,TRBV5-4,TGTGCCAGCAGCTTGGTAGCGACAGGAACTGAAGCTTTCTTT,CASSLVATGTEAFF